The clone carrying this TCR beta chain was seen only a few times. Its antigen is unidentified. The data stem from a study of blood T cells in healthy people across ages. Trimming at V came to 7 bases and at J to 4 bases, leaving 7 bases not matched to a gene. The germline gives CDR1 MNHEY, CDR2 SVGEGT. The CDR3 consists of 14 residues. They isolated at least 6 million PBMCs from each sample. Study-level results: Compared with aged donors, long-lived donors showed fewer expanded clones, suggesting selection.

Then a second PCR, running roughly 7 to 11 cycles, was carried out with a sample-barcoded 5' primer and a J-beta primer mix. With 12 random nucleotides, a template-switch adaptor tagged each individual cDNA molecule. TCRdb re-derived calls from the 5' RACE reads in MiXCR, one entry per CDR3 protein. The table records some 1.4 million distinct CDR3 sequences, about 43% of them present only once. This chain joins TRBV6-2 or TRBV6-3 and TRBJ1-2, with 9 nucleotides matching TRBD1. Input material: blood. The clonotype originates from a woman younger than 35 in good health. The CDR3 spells CASNDRGAVYGYTF. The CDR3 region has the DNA TGTGCCAGCAACGACAGGGGGGCTGTCTATGGCTACACCTTC.